The rows below give T cell receptor beta chains drawn from one sample of a study of response to subunit inactivated influenza vaccine. TCRdb re-analysed the RT-PCR reads in MiXCR, keeping a single row per CDR3 protein. The table has approximately 530,000 distinct CDR3 sequences, approximately 7.1% seen once. The source was PBMCs from blood, collected roughly 24 months after vaccination. All receptors derive from a man aged 50 to 69 who received an inactivated influenza vaccine. Both conserved end residues are part of each CDR3. The order of the fields is CDR3 length, clone size, J gene, V gene, D gene, CDR3 DNA, CDR3 protein. D genes are given only for firm matches. Some rows mark clone size as missing; the rest say once, few, many or name a class of expanded clone.

17 - TRBJ2-5 TRBV5-1 - TGCGCCAGCAGCTTGGATGGGGGCTACTTCCTCCAAGAGACCCAGTACTTC CASSLDGGYFLQETQYF
16 many TRBJ2-7 TRBV11-2 TRBD1 TGTGCCAGCAGCTTTACGTCCTTCGCTACAGGGGCCGAGCAGTACTTC CASSFTSFATGAEQYF
16 - TRBJ2-5 TRBV9 TRBD2 TGTGCCAGCAGCGTAGCTACCGGGACTAACCAAGAGACCCAGTACTTC CASSVATGTNQETQYF
12 few TRBJ1-1 TRBV7-9 - TGTGCCAGCAGCTACCAGGGACTTGAAGCTTTCTTT CASSYQGLEAFF
14 - TRBJ2-4 TRBV12-3/TRBV12-4 - TGTGCCAGCAGTTTTCGGGGAGGATCAAACATTCAGTACTTC CASSFRGGSNIQYF
13 - TRBJ2-7 TRBV2 - TGTGCCAGCAGTGGCGCCAGCCTTCAGGAGCAGTACTTC CASSGASLQEQYF
14 - TRBJ2-5 TRBV5-1 - TGCGCCAGCAGCTTATTCACGGGGCAAGAGACCCAGTACTTC CASSLFTGQETQYF
14 - TRBJ1-2 TRBV7-2 - TGTGCCAGCAGTTCGGCCGCGGGGCACTATGGCTACACCTTC CASSSAAGHYGYTF
14 - TRBJ2-1 TRBV9 - TGTGCCAGCAGCCCCCGGGCAGTTTACAATGAGCAGTTCTTC CASSPRAVYNEQFF
16 - TRBJ2-2 TRBV28 TRBD1 TGTGCCAGCGTTACCCCGGGACAGATGAACACCGGGGAGCTGTTTTTT CASVTPGQMNTGELFF
12 many TRBJ1-4 TRBV5-4 - TGTGCCAGCAGCTTGAAGGGTGAAAAACTGTTTTTT CASSLKGEKLFF
16 many TRBJ2-1 TRBV7-8 - TGTGCCAGCAGCTTATACCCGGGATTAGTCCACAATGAGCAGTTCTTC CASSLYPGLVHNEQFF
15 - TRBJ2-7 TRBV15 - TGTGCCACCAGCAGCAGCCTACCTGGGGGTTCCGAGCAGTACTTC CATSSSLPGGSEQYF
17 - TRBJ2-5 TRBV28 TRBD2 TGTGCCAGCCCACCTGCAGCGGGGGGCCGGTACCAAGAGACCCAGTACTTC CASPPAAGGRYQETQYF
15 many TRBJ2-7 TRBV6-2/TRBV6-3 TRBD2 TGTGCCAGCAGTTACGCTCGCGGGAGGGTTCTGGAGCAGTACTTC CASSYARGRVLEQYF
16 - TRBJ2-3 TRBV7-8 TRBD2 TGTGCCAGCAGCTCTTTAGCGGGAGTCCGCACAGATACGCAGTATTTT CASSSLAGVRTDTQYF
13 many TRBJ2-7 TRBV20-1 TRBD1 TGCAGTGCTAGGACGGGACAGTCCTACGAGCAGTACTTC CSARTGQSYEQYF
14 - TRBJ1-1 TRBV15 - TGTGCCACCAGCAGAGTGCCCACCTCAAGTGGAGCTTTCTTT CATSRVPTSSGAFF
19 few TRBJ2-1 TRBV12-3/TRBV12-4 TRBD2 TGTGCCAGCAGTTTTCAACGCGGGAGGCCCCGACCACGTTTCAGGGAGCAGTTCTTC CASSFQRGRPRPRFREQFF
15 many TRBJ1-1 TRBV11-2 - TGTGCCAGCAGCTTAGGGTCTGTCATGAACACTGAAGCTTTCTTT CASSLGSVMNTEAFF
14 few TRBJ2-5 TRBV9 - TGTGCCAGCAGCGTAGGAGGCCACCAAGAGACCCAGTACTTC CASSVGGHQETQYF
15 few TRBJ2-7 TRBV20-1 - TGCAGTGCTAGGCGGGTGGGGGCTATCGGTTACGAGCAGTACTTC CSARRVGAIGYEQYF
12 many TRBJ2-7 TRBV19 - TGTGCCAGTACCGGGGACTCCTACGAGCAGTACTTC CASTGDSYEQYF
14 many TRBJ2-2 TRBV20-1 - TGCAGTGCTAGGGACTTTTCGAACACCGGGGAGCTGTTTTTT CSARDFSNTGELFF
14 few TRBJ2-1 TRBV20-1 TRBD2 TGCAGTGCTAAACTAGCGGAGAAATACAATGAGCAGTTCTTC CSAKLAEKYNEQFF
13 - TRBJ2-5 TRBV20-1 TRBD2 TGCAGTGCACTACTAGCGGGAGAGGAGACCCAGTACTTC CSALLAGEETQYF
17 many TRBJ2-3 TRBV5-1 TRBD2 TGCGCCAGCAGCTTTGGAACTAGCGGGGGGGCTGGAGATACGCAGTATTTT CASSFGTSGGAGDTQYF
11 many TRBJ2-1 TRBV6-5 - TGTGCCAGCAGTTACGGACAGGAGCAGTTCTTC CASSYGQEQFF
15 many TRBJ1-1 TRBV3-1 TRBD1 TGTGCCAGCAGCCAAAGGGGAGGGGGCGGAACTGAAGCTTTCTTT CASSQRGGGGTEAFF
13 many TRBJ2-7 TRBV2 - TGTGCCAGCAGGGCAGGCTCTGCCTACGAGCAGTACTTC CASRAGSAYEQYF
13 many TRBJ1-5 TRBV12-3/TRBV12-4 - TGTGCCAGCAGTCGGACGGCCAATCAGCCCCAGCATTTT CASSRTANQPQHF
13 many TRBJ2-7 TRBV20-1 TRBD1 TGCAGTGCGGAATCCGGGACAGGAGACGAGCAGTACTTC CSAESGTGDEQYF
13 few TRBJ2-1 TRBV6-5 - TGTGCCAGCAGTTACGACTGGAGAGGTGAGCAGTTCTTC CASSYDWRGEQFF